Listed here are 16 T cell receptor beta chains from one sample, sequenced in a study of cytomegalovirus exposure and HLA in healthy donors listed by TCRdb under 2017. The method behind the library was the immunoSEQ multiplex PCR assay. For the multiplex PCR, a mixture combining 60 forward primers for TCR Vbeta segments and 13 reverse primers for TCR Jbeta segments was used. TCRdb obtained this table from immuneACCESS and retained in-frame rearrangements with V and J assigned. These tables miss some clones; where compared with another copy, unresolved V genes account for less than half of the shortfall, and the remainder is unexplained. Within this sample are under 200,000 clones, with 80% to 90% of them counted one time only. Together, the top ten hold about a tenth of the sample. The sample consisted of PBMCs. The receptors originated from a man younger than 35 in good health and CMV-seropositive.

The genes are TRBV6-5 and TRBJ2-7; 9 positions agree with TRBD2. In germline, CDR1 is MNHEY, CDR2 SVGAGI. The CDR3 covers 16 residues. Losses at the gene ends were 0 bases for V and 3 bases for J; bases not matched to a gene: 6. CDR3 loop: CASSYSRGGGVYEQYF. The CDR3 nucleotides are TGTGCCAGCAGTTACTCGAGAGGCGGGGGGGTCTACGAGCAGTACTTC.

The chain combines TRBV7-9 with TRBJ1-1; unclear D gene. The germline CDR1 and CDR2 sequences are SEHNR and FQNEAQ (reference sequence). V shed 6 bases and J shed 1 base, with 15 bases lying between them. The CDR3 loop spans 15 amino acids. Written as DNA, the CDR3 is TGTGCCAGCAGAACCCCAGGCCATTCGAACACTGAAGCTTTCTTT. Its translation: CASRTPGHSNTEAFF.

The chain joins TRBV7-2 to TRBJ2-3; 11 positions agree with TRBD2. The length of the CDR3 is 15 residues. With 4 bases clipped from V and 5 bases from J, the junction kept 5 bases outside the gene matches. Per germline, CDR1 SGHTA and CDR2 FQGNSA. In nucleotides, the CDR3 is TGTGCCAGCAGCTACTCTAGCGGGGGGATAGATACGCAGTATTTT. This gives the protein CASSYSSGGIDTQYF.

This clone was seen a handful of times. The chain couples TRBV4-2 to TRBJ1-1; 7 bases align to TRBD1. V shed 4 bases, J shed 1 base, and the junction held 6 bases outside the gene matches. In germline, CDR1 is LGHNA, CDR2 YNFKEQ. The CDR3 spans 15 residues. CDR3 nucleotides: TGTGCCAGCAGCCGGGACAGATTTGCGAACACTGAAGCTTTCTTT. Its translation is CASSRDRFANTEAFF.

The chain recombines TRBV6-5 with TRBJ2-3; D is possibly TRBD1 (5 bases). Germline loops: CDR1 MNHEY, CDR2 SVGAGI. The CDR3 spans 15 residues. V was cut by 4 bases and J by 1 base, with 12 bases left in between. The CDR3 nucleotides are TGTGCCAGCAGTTGGTTAAGCAGGGGCACAGATACGCAGTATTTT. It specifies CASSWLSRGTDTQYF.

A note on this clone: Other DNA sequences in this sample translate to the same CDR3. This rearrangement joins TRBV7-9 to TRBJ2-1; maybe TRBD2 (5 bases). V was pared by 2 bases and J by 8 bases, with 10 bases between. The germline CDR1 and CDR2 sequences are SEHNR and FQNEAQ (reference sequence). The CDR3 loop spans 13 amino acids. CDR3 sequence reads: CASSLSGGDEQFF. As DNA, the CDR3 is TGTGCCAGCAGCTTAAGCGGTGGGGATGAGCAGTTCTTC.

The CDR3 is CASSYEDRGPAQPQHF. In DNA, the CDR3 is TGTGCCAGCAGTTACGAAGACAGGGGGCCGGCTCAGCCCCAGCATTTT. The chain recombines TRBV6-6 with TRBJ1-5; the match to TRBD1 covers 10 bases. This CDR3 contains 16 residues. J lost 6 bases, V lost 2 bases, and 7 bases had no gene match. Germline CDR1 reads MNHNY; CDR2 reads SVGAGI (reference sequence).

Only a few counts were recorded for this clone. The rearrangement uses TRBV4-3 and TRBJ1-1; D gene uncertain. Per germline, CDR1 LGHNA and CDR2 YSLEER. The CDR3 runs 14 residues. The V end lost 1 base, the J end lost 4 bases, and 10 bases lay between the germline ends. CDR3 loop: CASSQVAVGTEAFF. In DNA form, the CDR3 reads TGCGCCAGCAGCCAAGTGGCGGTGGGCACTGAAGCTTTCTTT.

The chain carries TRBV5-1 and TRBJ1-1, with 7 bases that match TRBD1. This CDR3 has 16 amino acids. Losses at the gene ends were 3 bases for V and 6 bases for J; bases not matched to a gene: 14. Per germline, CDR1 SGHRS and CDR2 YFSETQ. The CDR3 bases are TGCGCCAGCAGCTCGGACTTGGGGGGACAGTCATCTGAAGCTTTCTTT. Its protein is CASSSDLGGQSSEAFF.

This clone was counted between two and nine times. J is TRBJ1-4 and V is TRBV5-1; D gene uncertain. This CDR3 spans 13 amino acids. Per the germline V gene, CDR1 is SGHRS and CDR2 is YFSETQ. The V and J ends lost 1 base and 5 bases respectively, with 6 bases between them. The CDR3 loop is CASSLRENEKLFF. Written as DNA, the CDR3 is TGCGCCAGCAGCTTGAGAGAGAATGAAAAACTGTTTTTT.

The chain is built from TRBV9 and TRBJ2-2, with 11 bases matching TRBD2. Per germline, CDR1 SGDLS and CDR2 YYNGEE. This CDR3 contains 15 residues. V lost 4 bases, J lost 4 bases, and 3 bases stayed unmatched. The CDR3 DNA is TGTGCCAGCAGCCTAACTAGCGGGGGCACCGGGGAGCTGTTTTTT. This translates into CASSLTSGGTGELFF.

This clone occurred a few times. In DNA form, the CDR3 reads TGTGCCAGCAGCTCGAGACAGGGTCCGGAAAAACTGTTTTTT. It encodes CASSSRQGPEKLFF. The chain employs TRBV7-9 and TRBJ1-4; 7 bases align to TRBD1. Germline V lookup: CDR1 SEHNR, CDR2 FQNEAQ (reference sequence). V dropped 4 bases and J dropped 8; count of bases not matched to a gene: 7. The CDR3 has 14 residues. Full variable domain (rest looked up from reference TRBV7-9 and TRBJ1-4): DTGVSQNPRHKITKRGQNVTFRCDPISEHNRLYWYRQTLGQGPEFLTYFQNEAQLEKSRLLSDRFSAERPKGSFSTLEIQRTEQGDSAMYLCASSSRQGPEKLFFGSGTQLSVL.

The chain joins TRBV6-5 to TRBJ1-1; 7 bases fit TRBD1. After removal of 5 bases from V and 4 bases from J, the junction contained 7 bases not matched to a gene. The CDR3 has 14 residues. CDR1 MNHEY and CDR2 SVGAGI come from the germline V gene. CDR3 residues: CASSLSAGGTEAFF. CDR3 nucleotides: TGTGCCAGCAGTCTAAGTGCAGGGGGCACTGAAGCTTTCTTT.

V and J are TRBV18 and TRBJ1-5, with D uncertain. This CDR3 has 15 residues. V was cut by 0 bases and J by 1 base, with 7 bases left in between. Germline CDR1 KGHSH, CDR2 LQKENI. CDR3 loop: CASSPPAGSNQPQHF. In DNA form, the CDR3 reads TGTGCCAGCTCACCACCAGCAGGCAGCAATCAGCCCCAGCATTTT.

The rearrangement links TRBV4-1 to TRBJ1-1, with D possibly matching TRBD1 (6 bases). This CDR3 region has 15 residues. Per germline, CDR1 MGHRA and CDR2 YSYEKL. Trimming took off 4 bases at V and 2 bases at J, with 14 bases between the two ends. CDR3 in DNA: TGCGCCAGCAGCCTAAATTTACAGGGTAACACTGAAGCTTTCTTT. It translates to CASSLNLQGNTEAFF.

This clone was seen only once. The chain carries TRBV2 and TRBJ2-3, with TRBD1 matching over 8 bases. After removal of 7 bases from V and 5 bases from J, the junction contained 5 bases not matched to a gene. Germline CDR1 is SNHLY and CDR2 is FYNNEI. CDR3 length equals 13 residues. Here the CDR3 DNA reads TGTGCCAGCAAGGACAGGGTTGGAGATACGCAGTATTTT. Encoded protein: CASKDRVGDTQYF.